This is a list of T cell receptor beta chains from one sample in a study of cytomegalovirus exposure and HLA in healthy donors. Repertoires were generated with immunoSEQ multiplex PCR, while TCRdb's copy carries only in-frame clones and drops some. This table has about 180,000 clones, more than 70% appearing once. Sequenced sample: PBMCs. The source of these receptors is a man aged 25-45 years in good health and CMV-seronegative. Each CDR3 is given with its conserved first and last residue. D genes are given only for firm matches. The size of a clone is reported for some rows only, either as once, few or many, or as a class for expanded clones.

J gene: TRBJ1-2; clone size: NA; D gene: NA; V gene: TRBV5-4; CDR3 DNA: TGTGCCAGCAGCTTGGGCCCATTAACTACAGGGAACTATGGCTACACCTTC; CDR3 protein: CASSLGPLTTGNYGYTF
J gene: TRBJ2-7; clone size: few; D gene: NA; V gene: TRBV7-9; CDR3 DNA: TGTGCCAGCAGCCTGGGGGCATACGAGCAGTACTTC; CDR3 protein: CASSLGAYEQYF
J gene: TRBJ2-1; clone size: NA; D gene: NA; V gene: TRBV5-1; CDR3 DNA: TGCGCCAGCAGCTTGTCCCCAGGGCCGGATGAGCAGTTCTTC; CDR3 protein: CASSLSPGPDEQFF
J gene: TRBJ2-3; clone size: NA; D gene: NA; V gene: TRBV13; CDR3 DNA: TGTGCCAGCAGCTCAAACCTAATCACAGATACGCAGTATTTT; CDR3 protein: CASSSNLITDTQYF
J gene: TRBJ1-5; clone size: NA; D gene: NA; V gene: TRBV5-1; CDR3 DNA: TGCGCCAGCAGCCCAGAGTCTCCGGGGGGCACCACAGATCAGCCCCAGCATTTT; CDR3 protein: CASSPESPGGTTDQPQHF
J gene: TRBJ1-6; clone size: NA; D gene: NA; V gene: TRBV30; CDR3 DNA: TGTGCCTCGGGACTATTCAATTCACCCCTCCACTTT; CDR3 protein: CASGLFNSPLHF
J gene: TRBJ1-1; clone size: NA; D gene: NA; V gene: TRBV14; CDR3 DNA: TGTGCCAGCAGCCACAGGGGAAGGACTGAAGCTTTCTTT; CDR3 protein: CASSHRGRTEAFF
J gene: TRBJ2-7; clone size: NA; D gene: TRBD2; V gene: TRBV2; CDR3 DNA: TGTGCCAGCGGACGGGGGGGAAAATTCCACGAGCAGTACTTC; CDR3 protein: CASGRGGKFHEQYF
J gene: TRBJ2-7; clone size: NA; D gene: TRBD1; V gene: TRBV19; CDR3 DNA: TGTGCCAGTAGTACTACGGGACAGGGCCGGTACGAGCAGTACTTC; CDR3 protein: CASSTTGQGRYEQYF
J gene: TRBJ1-2; clone size: once; D gene: NA; V gene: TRBV10-3; CDR3 DNA: TGTGCCATCAGGGAAGACATTAACTATGGCTACACCTTC; CDR3 protein: CAIREDINYGYTF
J gene: TRBJ2-1; clone size: once; D gene: NA; V gene: TRBV7-9; CDR3 DNA: TGTGCCAGCAGCTTAGGGGGCAGGGACAATGAGCAGTTCTTC; CDR3 protein: CASSLGGRDNEQFF
J gene: TRBJ1-5; clone size: NA; D gene: TRBD1; V gene: TRBV6-1; CDR3 DNA: TGTGCCAGCAGTGGGACAGGGGTGCGTAATCGGCCCCAGCATTTT; CDR3 protein: CASSGTGVRNRPQHF
J gene: TRBJ2-1; clone size: NA; D gene: TRBD1; V gene: TRBV11-3; CDR3 DNA: TGTGCCAGCAGCCCGGGACAGGGTACCTACAATGAGCAGTTCTTC; CDR3 protein: CASSPGQGTYNEQFF
J gene: TRBJ2-7; clone size: NA; D gene: TRBD1; V gene: TRBV14; CDR3 DNA: TGTGCCAGCAGCCAACCCAGACAGGGGTACTACGAGCAGTACTTC; CDR3 protein: CASSQPRQGYYEQYF
J gene: TRBJ2-5; clone size: NA; D gene: TRBD1; V gene: TRBV5-1; CDR3 DNA: TGCGCCAGCAGCTTGAACAGGGGGCAAGAGACCCAGTACTTC; CDR3 protein: CASSLNRGQETQYF
J gene: TRBJ1-3; clone size: NA; D gene: NA; V gene: TRBV6-5; CDR3 DNA: TGTGCCAGCAGTAGGCAGGAATGGTCTGGAAACACCATATATTTT; CDR3 protein: CASSRQEWSGNTIYF
J gene: TRBJ1-6; clone size: NA; D gene: NA; V gene: TRBV10-3; CDR3 DNA: TGTGCCATCAGTGAGTCGAGGCCCGGCGGGGATTCACCCCTCCACTTT; CDR3 protein: CAISESRPGGDSPLHF
J gene: TRBJ2-2; clone size: NA; D gene: NA; V gene: TRBV12-1; CDR3 DNA: TGTGCCAGCCGCCCAACAGGGAGATACAGGGGTTTGGCCGGGGAGCTGTTTTTT; CDR3 protein: CASRPTGRYRGLAGELFF
J gene: TRBJ1-1; clone size: NA; D gene: TRBD1; V gene: TRBV4-1; CDR3 DNA: TGCGCCAGCAGCCAACTCGGGACAGCTGAAGCTTTCTTT; CDR3 protein: CASSQLGTAEAFF
J gene: TRBJ2-1; clone size: few; D gene: TRBD2; V gene: TRBV5-1; CDR3 DNA: TGCGCCAGCAGCGGAAGGAGCGGGGGTGCGAATGAGCAGTTCTTC; CDR3 protein: CASSGRSGGANEQFF
J gene: TRBJ2-1; clone size: NA; D gene: TRBD2; V gene: TRBV10-1; CDR3 DNA: TGCGCCACCGGACTAGCCCGGACAAGTGGTGAGCAGTTCTTC; CDR3 protein: CATGLARTSGEQFF
J gene: TRBJ2-3; clone size: once; D gene: TRBD2; V gene: TRBV9; CDR3 DNA: TGTGCCAGCAGCGTGGCTAGCGGACAAGATACGCAGTATTTT; CDR3 protein: CASSVASGQDTQYF
J gene: TRBJ2-7; clone size: NA; D gene: TRBD1; V gene: TRBV28; CDR3 DNA: TGTGCCAGCAGTCCAATCCGGGACAGGGGAAGGGACGAGCAGTACTTC; CDR3 protein: CASSPIRDRGRDEQYF
J gene: TRBJ2-2; clone size: few; D gene: TRBD1; V gene: TRBV4-2; CDR3 DNA: TGTGCCAGCAGCCAAGATGAAGCAGGGGGATTCGAAGACACCGGGGAGCTGTTTTTT; CDR3 protein: CASSQDEAGGFEDTGELFF
J gene: TRBJ2-1; clone size: NA; D gene: NA; V gene: TRBV6-1; CDR3 DNA: TGTGCCAGCAGTGAAGTCGCGCAGGGAAAGCAGTTCTTC; CDR3 protein: CASSEVAQGKQFF
J gene: TRBJ2-1; clone size: once; D gene: TRBD1; V gene: TRBV5-3; CDR3 DNA: TGTGCCGGGAGAACCGGGACAGTTAATGAGCAGTTCTTC; CDR3 protein: CAGRTGTVNEQFF
J gene: TRBJ2-2; clone size: NA; D gene: NA; V gene: TRBV5-6; CDR3 DNA: TGTGCCAGCGCCGTGTCCAGCGGACACACCGGGGAGCTGTTTTTT; CDR3 protein: CASAVSSGHTGELFF
J gene: TRBJ2-7; clone size: NA; D gene: TRBD2; V gene: TRBV5-1; CDR3 DNA: TGCGCCAGCAGCTTGTCGGGGGGGGCCGAGCAGTACTTC; CDR3 protein: CASSLSGGAEQYF
J gene: TRBJ2-7; clone size: NA; D gene: NA; V gene: TRBV7-2; CDR3 DNA: TGTGCCAGCAGCTTCGGGGTATCCGAGCAGTACTTC; CDR3 protein: CASSFGVSEQYF
J gene: TRBJ2-3; clone size: few; D gene: TRBD2; V gene: TRBV6-4; CDR3 DNA: TGTGCCAGCAGTGAAGGGACTAGCGGCACAGATACGCAGTATTTT; CDR3 protein: CASSEGTSGTDTQYF
J gene: TRBJ2-6; clone size: NA; D gene: NA; V gene: TRBV7-6; CDR3 DNA: TGTGCCAGCAGCTTGGGCACCCTCTCTGGGGCCAACGTCCTGACTTTC; CDR3 protein: CASSLGTLSGANVLTF
J gene: TRBJ1-3; clone size: once; D gene: NA; V gene: TRBV28; CDR3 DNA: TGTGCCAGCAGTCGTTACAGGGTGACTGGAAACACCATATATTTT; CDR3 protein: CASSRYRVTGNTIYF
J gene: TRBJ2-2; clone size: NA; D gene: TRBD1; V gene: TRBV5-1; CDR3 DNA: TGCGCCAGCCAAGGCACAGGGGGAGGCGGGGAGCTGTTTTTT; CDR3 protein: CASQGTGGGGELFF
J gene: TRBJ1-1; clone size: NA; D gene: NA; V gene: TRBV7-2; CDR3 DNA: TGTGCCAGCAGCCTACAGGGAGGGGGTGAAGCTTTCTTT; CDR3 protein: CASSLQGGGEAFF
J gene: TRBJ1-2; clone size: NA; D gene: TRBD1; V gene: TRBV2; CDR3 DNA: TGTGCCAGCAGTGGGCGACAGGGGGTAGGAGGCTACACCTTC; CDR3 protein: CASSGRQGVGGYTF
J gene: TRBJ1-2; clone size: NA; D gene: NA; V gene: TRBV27; CDR3 DNA: TGTGCCAGCAGTTTAGCTTTCTCCACCGGGTTCTATGGCTACACCTTC; CDR3 protein: CASSLAFSTGFYGYTF
J gene: TRBJ2-7; clone size: NA; D gene: TRBD2; V gene: TRBV11-3; CDR3 DNA: TGTGCCAGCAGCTTTGCTTCCCTAGCGGGAGGGCCAAGAGACGAGCAGTACTTC; CDR3 protein: CASSFASLAGGPRDEQYF
J gene: TRBJ2-2; clone size: few; D gene: NA; V gene: TRBV19; CDR3 DNA: TGTGCCAGTCACTGGGGGGGCCCCGGGGAGCTGTTTTTT; CDR3 protein: CASHWGGPGELFF
J gene: TRBJ2-7; clone size: NA; D gene: NA; V gene: TRBV10-1; CDR3 DNA: TGCGCCAGCAGTGAGGGGGGGACAGCAGTTTCCTCCTACGAGCAGTACTTC; CDR3 protein: CASSEGGTAVSSYEQYF
J gene: TRBJ1-6; clone size: NA; D gene: NA; V gene: TRBV5-1; CDR3 DNA: TGCGCCAGCACGGACAGCAGCTCCTATAATTCACCCCTCCACTTT; CDR3 protein: CASTDSSSYNSPLHF
J gene: TRBJ2-7; clone size: NA; D gene: NA; V gene: TRBV10-1; CDR3 DNA: TGCGCCAGCAGTCCTAGACTAGAGGTCGGCGAGCAGTACTTC; CDR3 protein: CASSPRLEVGEQYF
J gene: TRBJ1-1; clone size: NA; D gene: TRBD1; V gene: TRBV7-2; CDR3 DNA: TGTGCCAGCAGCCCCAATGGACAGGGGGCGAAAGCTTTCTTT; CDR3 protein: CASSPNGQGAKAFF
J gene: TRBJ1-5; clone size: once; D gene: NA; V gene: TRBV7-2; CDR3 DNA: TGTGCCAGCAGCTTAGGCCCATTGAATTCTCGGAATCAGCCCCAGCATTTT; CDR3 protein: CASSLGPLNSRNQPQHF
J gene: TRBJ2-5; clone size: NA; D gene: NA; V gene: TRBV5-6; CDR3 DNA: TGTGCCAGCAGCTTCAAGGGGTACCAAGAGACCCAGTACTTC; CDR3 protein: CASSFKGYQETQYF
J gene: TRBJ2-7; clone size: NA; D gene: TRBD1; V gene: TRBV6-6; CDR3 DNA: TGTGCCAGCAGCCCTCGACAGGGACCGGTCGAGCAGTACTTC; CDR3 protein: CASSPRQGPVEQYF
J gene: TRBJ1-1; clone size: NA; D gene: NA; V gene: TRBV5-6; CDR3 DNA: TGTGCCAGCAGCTGGGGGGGGTCAGAGCCTGAAGCTTTCTTT; CDR3 protein: CASSWGGSEPEAFF
J gene: TRBJ2-1; clone size: NA; D gene: NA; V gene: TRBV7-2; CDR3 DNA: TGTGCCAGCAGCTTAGGGCGGGGCTCCTACAATGAGCAGTTCTTC; CDR3 protein: CASSLGRGSYNEQFF
J gene: TRBJ1-5; clone size: NA; D gene: TRBD1; V gene: TRBV7-2; CDR3 DNA: TGTGCCAGCGCACAGGGGGCAAATCAGCCCCAGCATTTT; CDR3 protein: CASAQGANQPQHF
J gene: TRBJ2-1; clone size: NA; D gene: TRBD2; V gene: TRBV9; CDR3 DNA: TGTGCCAGCAGCGTCATACCGGTGGGACTAGCGGGAGGGCGGGCCTACAATGAGCAGTTCTTC; CDR3 protein: CASSVIPVGLAGGRAYNEQFF
J gene: TRBJ1-6; clone size: NA; D gene: TRBD1; V gene: TRBV15; CDR3 DNA: TGTGCCACCGCACGTGACAGGGAGAAGAATTCACCCCTCCACTTT; CDR3 protein: CATARDREKNSPLHF
J gene: TRBJ2-7; clone size: NA; D gene: TRBD1; V gene: TRBV28; CDR3 DNA: TGTGCCAGCAATCCCCGACAAACAGGGGGCTACGAGCAGTACTTC; CDR3 protein: CASNPRQTGGYEQYF